This entry lists 30 T cell receptor beta chains sequenced from one sample in a study of circulating tumor DNA in untreated peripheral T-cell lymphoma. Clones were read by immunoSEQ multiplex PCR, and TCRdb kept only the in-frame ones, dropping some. The sample comprises more than 9,000 clones, about 76% of which are singletons, and about 28% rests with the top ten. Material: tumor tissue. These TCRs come from a human donor with peripheral T-cell lymphoma.

This clone was detected only once. The rearrangement uses TRBV18 and TRBJ1-1; the D gene is possibly TRBD1 (6 bases). The length of the CDR3 is 14 residues. The germline gives CDR1 KGHSH, CDR2 LQKENI. The V gene lost 3 bases and the J gene lost 4 bases, with 12 bases spanning the gap. CDR3 region: CASSPNQGRTEAFF. The CDR3 DNA is TGTGCCAGCTCACCGAACCAGGGGCGCACTGAAGCTTTCTTT. Variable domain in full (rest from reference TRBV18 and TRBJ1-1): NAGVMQNPRHLVRRRGQEARLRCSPMKGHSHVYWYRQLPEEGLKFMVYLQKENIIDESGMPKERFSAEFPKEGPSILRIQQVVRGDSAAYFCASSPNQGRTEAFFGQGTRLTVV.

The chain links TRBV2 to TRBJ2-2; 8 positions match TRBD1. The length of the CDR3 is 14 residues. J gave up 6 bases and V 3 bases, and 3 bases lay outside the gene matches. CDR1 and CDR2 from the germline V gene are SNHLY and FYNNEI. DNA of the CDR3: TGTGCCAGCAGTGACGAGACAGGGGCCGGGGAGCTGTTTTTT. Translated: CASSDETGAGELFF.

The genes are TRBV10-3 and TRBJ2-3; D perhaps matches TRBD2 (5 bases). Trimming cost V 8 bases and J 2 bases, with 11 bases left between them. CDR1 and CDR2 (germline): ENHRY, SYGVKD. The CDR3 runs 13 residues. The CDR3 DNA reads as TGTGCCATCGGGCGAGGGTACACAGATACGCAGTATTTT. As protein: CAIGRGYTDTQYF.

This sequence joins TRBV10-1 and TRBJ1-1; D is unclear. V gave up 4 bases and J gave up 8 bases, with 11 bases separating them. The CDR3 spans 12 residues. Germline V gene sequence: CDR1 WNHNN, CDR2 SYGVQD (reference sequence). As DNA, the CDR3 is TGCGCCAGCAGTGCCCCGGCGGGGGAAGCTTTCTTT. This encodes CASSAPAGEAFF.

The rearrangement joins TRBV10-2 to TRBJ2-7; 11 nucleotides align to TRBD1. The germline CDR1 and CDR2 sequences are WSHSY and SAAADI. The CDR3 spans 15 residues. Trimming at V came to 3 bases and at J to 5 bases, leaving 6 bases not matched to a gene. The CDR3 loop is CASSEGRDRGNEQYF. CDR3 DNA: TGCGCCAGCAGTGAAGGAAGGGACAGGGGGAACGAGCAGTACTTC.

This chain joins TRBV11-3 and TRBJ2-3; D may be TRBD1 (5 bases). Germline CDR1 is SGHNT and CDR2 is YENEEA. V was pared by 3 bases and J by 1 base, with 14 bases between. The CDR3 has 16 amino acids. CDR3 nucleotides: TGTGCCAGCAGCTTGGGGCCATCGTCGGGCACAGATACGCAGTATTTT. It codes for CASSLGPSSGTDTQYF.

J is TRBJ2-3 and V is TRBV6-8, with 9 bases that match TRBD2. This CDR3 has 16 residues. Germline V gene sequence: CDR1 MNHGY, CDR2 SAAAGT. V shed 0 bases and J 8 bases; nucleotides not matched to a gene: 9. DNA of the CDR3: TGTGCCAGCAGTTACTCTGGCGGGGGGGCCTCGGGTACGCAGTATTTT. Amino acids: CASSYSGGGASGTQYF.

The chain recombines TRBV19 with TRBJ2-1, with unresolved D. CDR3 length equals 15 residues. V lost 3 bases to trimming and J lost 7 bases, with 16 bases between them. Germline V gene data show CDR1 as LNHDA and CDR2 as SQIVND (reference sequence). DNA of the CDR3: TGTGCCAGTAGTATTAGAATGGGCGATGTAAATGAGCAGTTCTTC. Amino acid sequence: CASSIRMGDVNEQFF.

The rearrangement joins TRBV14 to TRBJ1-1; TRBD1 aligns across 8 bases. Germline V CDR1 and CDR2: SGHDN, FVKESK. This CDR3 region has 14 residues. The junction had 11 bases not matched to a gene; V was cut back by 4 bases and J by 10 bases. This chain's CDR3 is CASSRPGQGSRAFF. The CDR3, as DNA: TGTGCCAGCAGCCGTCCAGGACAGGGAAGTCGAGCTTTCTTT.

In this sample, this clone turned up a few times. V gene TRBV6-8 combines with J gene TRBJ1-5; TRBD1 agrees at 7 bases. Germline lookup yields CDR1 MNHGY and CDR2 SAAAGT. V lost 5 bases and J lost 2; bases outside the gene matches: 3. The CDR3 totals 14 residues. The CDR3 loop reads CASSQDRGNQPQHF. CDR3 DNA sequence: TGTGCCAGCAGTCAAGACAGGGGCAATCAGCCCCAGCATTTT.

This clone was detected once. The V and J genes are TRBV28 and TRBJ2-5; no firm D call. Germline loops: CDR1 MDHEN, CDR2 SYDVKM. Trimming left V 1 base short and J 5 bases short, with 5 bases between. The CDR3 length is 12 residues. For the CDR3, the DNA is TGTGCCAGCAGTTTATCGCGGGAGACCCAGTACTTC. It specifies CASSLSRETQYF.

This sequence joins TRBV7-8 and TRBJ2-2; 9 bases agree with TRBD1. This CDR3 is 16 amino acids long. Germline V gene lookup returns CDR1 SGHVS and CDR2 FQNEAQ. V shed 3 bases and J 5 bases; nucleotides not matched to a gene: 7. The CDR3 here is CASSFLQGARTGELFF. CDR3 nucleotide sequence: TGTGCCAGCAGCTTTTTACAGGGGGCACGGACCGGGGAGCTGTTTTTT.

The chain is built from TRBV28 and TRBJ2-3; TRBD2 might be the D (6 bases). Germline loops: CDR1 MDHEN, CDR2 SYDVKM. V dropped 2 bases and J dropped 4 bases, with 13 bases sitting between them. This CDR3 has 15 residues. The CDR3 DNA sequence: TGTGCCAGCAGTTTAGGGCGGGGTTCTGCAGATACGCAGTATTTT. Residues: CASSLGRGSADTQYF.

The CDR3 here is CASSPGQTNTEAFF. The CDR3 DNA follows: TGTGCCAGCTCACCGGGACAGACGAACACTGAAGCTTTCTTT. This sequence joins TRBV18 and TRBJ1-1, with 7 bases fitting TRBD1. The ends lost 3 bases at V and 1 base at J; junction bases unmatched: 2. Germline V gene lookup returns CDR1 KGHSH and CDR2 LQKENI. The CDR3 consists of 14 residues.

V and J are TRBV11-3 and TRBJ1-2; 9 nucleotides line up with TRBD1. This CDR3 contains 15 residues. CDR1 and CDR2 (germline): SGHNT, YENEEA. The V gene end was trimmed by 5 bases and the J gene end by 4 bases; junction bases not matched to a gene: 8. The CDR3 DNA reads TGTGCCAGCAGCGACGGGACAGGGATAATCTATGGCTACACCTTC. Amino acid sequence: CASSDGTGIIYGYTF.

The chain couples TRBV25-1 to TRBJ2-1; 7 bases align to TRBD2. This CDR3 has 16 amino acids. The germline gives CDR1 MGHDK, CDR2 SYGVNS. The V gene end was trimmed by 4 bases and the J gene end by 4 bases; junction bases not matched to a gene: 10. The chain's CDR3 is CASSASSGFLYNEQFF. The CDR3, as DNA: TGTGCCAGCAGTGCCTCTAGCGGCTTTTTATACAATGAGCAGTTCTTC.

The V and J genes are TRBV6-8 and TRBJ1-4; 7 bases are shared with TRBD1. The germline CDR1 and CDR2 sequences are MNHGY and SAAAGT. This CDR3 spans 14 amino acids. The V segment lost 4 bases and the J segment 7 bases; nucleotides outside the gene matches: 6. CDR3 loop: CASSFTGVGEKLFF. For the CDR3, the DNA is TGTGCCAGCAGTTTTACAGGGGTGGGTGAAAAACTGTTTTTT.

The V call is TRBV22-1, the J call TRBJ1-5; TRBD1, the D gene given by the table, was not confirmed from the DNA. TRBV22-1 is labeled a pseudogene. This CDR3 is built from 16 residues. CDR3 in DNA: TGTGCCAGCAGAACCACAGGGGACCATAGCAATCAGCCCCAGCATTTT. Its protein is CASRTTGDHSNQPQHF.

V is TRBV18 and J is TRBJ1-1, with D perhaps TRBD1 (5 bases). The CDR3 contains 14 residues. V was clipped by 4 bases and J by 0 bases, with 9 bases between them. Germline-derived CDR1 and CDR2 are KGHSH and LQKENI. In nucleotides, the CDR3 is TGTGCCAGCTCACTACCGACAGTGAACACTGAAGCTTTCTTT. It specifies CASSLPTVNTEAFF.

The chain recombines TRBV6-8 with TRBJ1-5; D perhaps matches TRBD1 (6 bases). CDR3 size: 14 residues. The V end was cut by 8 bases, the J end by 6 bases, with 17 bases between. From germline, CDR1 is MNHGY and CDR2 SAAAGT. CDR3 sequence (DNA): TGTGCCAGCCGCTTGAAGGGGGGCGGTCAGCCCCAGCATTTT. This sequence encodes CASRLKGGGQPQHF.

V usage is TRBV6-8 and J usage is TRBJ1-6; 8 bases agree with TRBD1. CDR1 and CDR2 from the germline V gene are MNHGY and SAAAGT. Trimming took 6 bases from V and 6 from J; bases not matched to a gene: 16. CDR3 size: 18 residues. As DNA, the CDR3 is TGTGCCAGCAGCCAACCCGCTTCCAGGGGGCGCGGTAATTCACCCCTCCACTTT. Protein sequence: CASSQPASRGRGNSPLHF.

This clone was counted between two and nine times. The genes are TRBV29-1 and TRBJ2-5; no definite D call. Trimming cost V 5 bases and J 4 bases, with 20 bases left between them. The CDR3 runs to 15 residues. Germline loops: CDR1 SQVTM, CDR2 ANQGSEA. The CDR3 spells CSVLLGRTARETQYF. CDR3 nucleotide sequence: TGCAGCGTTCTCCTTGGGCGGACCGCGCGAGAGACCCAGTACTTC.

The CDR3 DNA reads as TGCGCCAGCAGCTTTCGGGGCGCGGACATTCAGTACTTC. It is translated as CASSFRGADIQYF. The J gene is TRBJ2-4, the V gene TRBV1. TRBV1 is a recognized pseudogene. The CDR3 is made up of 13 amino acids.

CDR3 loop: CASSDVAGRDTQYF. Here the CDR3 DNA reads TGTGCCAGCAGTGACGTGGCAGGGCGGGATACGCAGTATTTT. The chain has TRBV2 and TRBJ2-3; tentatively, D is TRBD1 (5 bases). The CDR3 sequence is 14 residues long. With 3 bases removed from V and 6 bases from J, the gap between germline ends came to 13 bases. Germline loops: CDR1 SNHLY, CDR2 FYNNEI.

The CDR3 loop is CASSLWETPGEQFF. Here the CDR3 DNA reads TGTGCCAGCAGCTTATGGGAGACACCCGGGGAGCAGTTCTTC. The chain is built from TRBV11-3 and TRBJ2-1; TRBD2 might be the D (5 bases). V was clipped by 2 bases and J by 10 bases, with 15 bases between them. The CDR3 totals 14 residues. Germline V gives CDR1 SGHNT, CDR2 YENEEA.

The chain joins TRBV19 to TRBJ2-3; 8 bases line up with TRBD1. Looked up from germline, CDR1 is LNHDA and CDR2 is SQIVND (reference sequence). With V trimmed by 3 bases and J by 5 bases, 7 bases remained unmatched. This CDR3 comprises 15 residues. CDR3 in amino acids: CASSIRQGAGDTQYF. CDR3 in DNA: TGTGCCAGTAGTATTCGGCAGGGGGCGGGAGATACGCAGTATTTT.

The chain uses TRBV27 and TRBJ2-2, with a possible D match to TRBD2 (6 bases). The CDR3 has 13 residues. V dropped 10 bases and J dropped 4 bases, with 13 bases sitting between them. Germline V lookup: CDR1 MNHEY, CDR2 SMNVEV (reference sequence). This CDR3 reads CAISTGSTGELFF. CDR3 DNA sequence: TGTGCCATCAGCACCGGGAGCACCGGGGAGCTGTTTTTT.

V gene TRBV11-3 combines with J gene TRBJ1-5, with unresolved D. CDR1 and CDR2 from the germline V gene are SGHNT and YENEEA. The ends were cut back, 2 bases at V and 1 base at J, with 6 bases in the middle. The CDR3 sequence is 14 residues long. This CDR3 reads CASSLFDSNQPQHF. DNA for the CDR3: TGTGCCAGCAGCTTATTTGACAGCAATCAGCCCCAGCATTTT.

This clone was detected only once. The chain recombines TRBV19 with TRBJ1-2; 9 bases are a match to TRBD1. The length of the CDR3 is 14 residues. V was clipped by 8 bases and J by 4 bases; unmatched bases: 8. Germline CDR1 and CDR2: LNHDA and SQIVND (reference sequence). CDR3 amino acids: CASCGQGRSYGYTF. DNA for the CDR3: TGTGCCAGTTGCGGACAGGGGAGATCCTATGGCTACACCTTC.

The chain has TRBV28 and TRBJ2-7; possible D gene TRBD1, 5 bases. The germline CDR1 and CDR2 sequences are MDHEN and SYDVKM. The CDR3 loop spans 15 amino acids. V was trimmed by 1 base and J by 6 bases, leaving 16 bases between them. CDR3 coding DNA: TGTGCCAGCAGTTTATATTCGGGTGGAAGGGGCGAGCAGTACTTC. Its translation: CASSLYSGGRGEQYF.